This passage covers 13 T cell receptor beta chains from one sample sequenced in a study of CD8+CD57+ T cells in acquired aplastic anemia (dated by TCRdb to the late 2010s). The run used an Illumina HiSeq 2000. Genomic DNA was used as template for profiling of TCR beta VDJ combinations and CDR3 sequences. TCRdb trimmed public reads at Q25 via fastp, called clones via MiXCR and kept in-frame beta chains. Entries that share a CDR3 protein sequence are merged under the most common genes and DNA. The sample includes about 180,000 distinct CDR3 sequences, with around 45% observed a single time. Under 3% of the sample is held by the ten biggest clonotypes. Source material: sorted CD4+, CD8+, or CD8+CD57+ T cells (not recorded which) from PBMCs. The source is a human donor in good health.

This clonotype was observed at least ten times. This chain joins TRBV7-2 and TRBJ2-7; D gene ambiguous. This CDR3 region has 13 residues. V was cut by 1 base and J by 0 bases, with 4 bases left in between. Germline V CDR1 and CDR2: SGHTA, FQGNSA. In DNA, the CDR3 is TGTGCCAGCAGCTTAGTGAGCTCCTACGAGCAGTACTTC. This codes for CASSLVSSYEQYF.

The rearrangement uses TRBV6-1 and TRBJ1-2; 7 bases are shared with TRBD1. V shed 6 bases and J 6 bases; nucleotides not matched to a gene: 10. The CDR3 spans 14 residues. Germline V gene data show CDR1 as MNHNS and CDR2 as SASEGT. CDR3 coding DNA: TGTGCCAGCAGCCTAGGAGGGGGCGCGGATGGCTACACCTTC. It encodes CASSLGGGADGYTF.

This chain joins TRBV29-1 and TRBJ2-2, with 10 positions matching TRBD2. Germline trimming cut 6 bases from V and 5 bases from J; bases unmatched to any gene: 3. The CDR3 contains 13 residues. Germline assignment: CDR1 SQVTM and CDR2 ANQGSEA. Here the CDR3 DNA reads TGCAGCGTCGTGACTAGCGGGACCGGGGAGCTGTTTTTT. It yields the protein CSVVTSGTGELFF.

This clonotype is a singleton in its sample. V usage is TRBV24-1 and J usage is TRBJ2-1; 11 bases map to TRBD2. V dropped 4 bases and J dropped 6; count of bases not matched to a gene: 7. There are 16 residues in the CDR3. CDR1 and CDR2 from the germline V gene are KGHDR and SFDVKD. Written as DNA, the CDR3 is TGTGCCACCAGTGACATTAGCGGGAGGGCGGCCAATGAGCAGTTCTTC. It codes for CATSDISGRAANEQFF.

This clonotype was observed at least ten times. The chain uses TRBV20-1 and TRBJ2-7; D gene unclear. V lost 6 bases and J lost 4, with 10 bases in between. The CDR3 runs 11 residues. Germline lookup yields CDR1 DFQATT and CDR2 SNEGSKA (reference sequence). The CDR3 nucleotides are TGCAGTGCCATAAAAGCATACGAGCAGTACTTC. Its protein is CSAIKAYEQYF.

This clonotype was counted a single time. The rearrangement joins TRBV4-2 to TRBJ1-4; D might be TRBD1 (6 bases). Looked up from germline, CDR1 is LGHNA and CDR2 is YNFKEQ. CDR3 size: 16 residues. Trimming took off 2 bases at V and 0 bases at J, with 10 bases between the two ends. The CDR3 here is CASSQLGQPTNEKLFF. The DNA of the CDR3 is TGTGCCAGCAGCCAACTGGGACAACCAACTAATGAAAAACTGTTTTTT.

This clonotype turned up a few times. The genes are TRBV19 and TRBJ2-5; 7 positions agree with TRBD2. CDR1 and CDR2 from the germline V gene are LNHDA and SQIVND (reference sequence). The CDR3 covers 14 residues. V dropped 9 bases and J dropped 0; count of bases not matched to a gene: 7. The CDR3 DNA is TGTGCCAGGGGGGGAGCGGGGAACCAAGAGACCCAGTACTTC. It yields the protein CARGGAGNQETQYF.

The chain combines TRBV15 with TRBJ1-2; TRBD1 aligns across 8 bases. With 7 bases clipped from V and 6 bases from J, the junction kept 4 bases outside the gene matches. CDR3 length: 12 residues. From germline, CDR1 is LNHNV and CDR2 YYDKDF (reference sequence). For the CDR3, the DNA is TGTGCCACCAAAGGACAGGGAGATGGCTACACCTTC. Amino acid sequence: CATKGQGDGYTF. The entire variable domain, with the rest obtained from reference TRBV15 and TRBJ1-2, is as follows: DAMVIQNPRYQVTQFGKPVTLSCSQTLNHNVMYWYQQKSSQAPKLLFHYYDKDFNNEADTPDNFQSRRPNTSFCFLDIRSPGLGDTAMYLCATKGQGDGYTFGSGTRLTVV.

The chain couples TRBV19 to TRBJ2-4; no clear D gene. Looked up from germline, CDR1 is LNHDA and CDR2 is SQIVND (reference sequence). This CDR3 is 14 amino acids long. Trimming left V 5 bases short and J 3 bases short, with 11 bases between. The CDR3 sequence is CASSPRPGKNIQYF. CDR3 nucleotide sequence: TGTGCCAGTAGTCCCCGACCGGGCAAAAACATTCAGTACTTC.

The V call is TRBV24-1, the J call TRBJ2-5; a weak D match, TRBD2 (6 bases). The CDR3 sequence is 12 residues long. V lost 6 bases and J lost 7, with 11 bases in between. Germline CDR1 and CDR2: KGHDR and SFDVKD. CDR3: CATSSAGRTQYF. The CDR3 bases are TGTGCCACCAGTTCAGCGGGTCGGACCCAGTACTTC.

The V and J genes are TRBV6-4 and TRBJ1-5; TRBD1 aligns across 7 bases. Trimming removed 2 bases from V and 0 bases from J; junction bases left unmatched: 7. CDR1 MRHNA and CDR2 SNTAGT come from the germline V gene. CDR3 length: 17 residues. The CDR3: CASSDTRTGNSNQPQHF. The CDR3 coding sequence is TGTGCCAGCAGTGACACGCGGACAGGAAATAGCAATCAGCCCCAGCATTTT.

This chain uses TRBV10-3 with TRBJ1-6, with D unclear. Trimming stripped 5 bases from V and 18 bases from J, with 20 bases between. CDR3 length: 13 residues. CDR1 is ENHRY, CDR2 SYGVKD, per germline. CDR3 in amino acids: CAISSGYNSPPHF. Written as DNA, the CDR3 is TGTGCCATCAGTTCCGGATATAATTCACCTCCCCACTTT.

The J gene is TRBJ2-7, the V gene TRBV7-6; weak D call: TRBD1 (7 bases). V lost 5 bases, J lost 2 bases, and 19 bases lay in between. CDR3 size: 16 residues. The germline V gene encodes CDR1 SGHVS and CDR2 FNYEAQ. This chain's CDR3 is CASSLGPTGTPYEQYF. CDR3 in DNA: TGTGCCAGCAGCCTAGGCCCGACAGGGACTCCCTACGAGCAGTACTTC.